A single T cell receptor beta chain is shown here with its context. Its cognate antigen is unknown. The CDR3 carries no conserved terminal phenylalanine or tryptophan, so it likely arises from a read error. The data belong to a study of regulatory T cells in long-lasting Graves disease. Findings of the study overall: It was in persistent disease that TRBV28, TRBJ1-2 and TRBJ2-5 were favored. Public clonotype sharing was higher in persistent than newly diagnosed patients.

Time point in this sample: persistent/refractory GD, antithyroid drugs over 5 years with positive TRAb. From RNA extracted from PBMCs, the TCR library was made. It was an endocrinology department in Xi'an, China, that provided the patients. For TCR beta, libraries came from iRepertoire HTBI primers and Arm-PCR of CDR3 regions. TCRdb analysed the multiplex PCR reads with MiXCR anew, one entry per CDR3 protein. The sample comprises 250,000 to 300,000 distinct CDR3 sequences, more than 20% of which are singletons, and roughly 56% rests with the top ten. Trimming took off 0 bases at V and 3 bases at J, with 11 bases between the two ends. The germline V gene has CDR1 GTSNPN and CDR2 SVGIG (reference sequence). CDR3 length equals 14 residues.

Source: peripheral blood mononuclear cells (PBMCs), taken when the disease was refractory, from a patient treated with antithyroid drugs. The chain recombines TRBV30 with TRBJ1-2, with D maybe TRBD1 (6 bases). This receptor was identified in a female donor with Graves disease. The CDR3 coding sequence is TGTGCCTGGAGTGTCCGCCAGGGGTACTATGGCTACACCCTC. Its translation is CAWSVRQGYYGYTL.